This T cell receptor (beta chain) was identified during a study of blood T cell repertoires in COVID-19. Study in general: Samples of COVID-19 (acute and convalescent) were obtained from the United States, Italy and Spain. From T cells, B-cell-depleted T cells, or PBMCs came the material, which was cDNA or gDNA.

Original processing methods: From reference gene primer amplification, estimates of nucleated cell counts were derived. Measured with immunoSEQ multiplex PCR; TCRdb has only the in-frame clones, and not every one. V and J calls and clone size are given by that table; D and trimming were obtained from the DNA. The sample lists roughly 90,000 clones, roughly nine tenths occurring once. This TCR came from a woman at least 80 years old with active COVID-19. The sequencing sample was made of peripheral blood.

CDR3 in amino acids: CASSFTGSYGYTF. The CDR3 coding sequence is TGTGCCAGCAGCTTCACAGGTTCCTATGGCTACACCTTC. This sequence joins TRBV7-9 and TRBJ1-2; tentatively, D is TRBD1 (5 bases). In germline, CDR1 is SEHNR, CDR2 FQNEAQ (reference sequence). The CDR3 consists of 13 residues. Trimming shortened V by 3 bases and J by 4 bases, and 9 bases separated the two germline ends.